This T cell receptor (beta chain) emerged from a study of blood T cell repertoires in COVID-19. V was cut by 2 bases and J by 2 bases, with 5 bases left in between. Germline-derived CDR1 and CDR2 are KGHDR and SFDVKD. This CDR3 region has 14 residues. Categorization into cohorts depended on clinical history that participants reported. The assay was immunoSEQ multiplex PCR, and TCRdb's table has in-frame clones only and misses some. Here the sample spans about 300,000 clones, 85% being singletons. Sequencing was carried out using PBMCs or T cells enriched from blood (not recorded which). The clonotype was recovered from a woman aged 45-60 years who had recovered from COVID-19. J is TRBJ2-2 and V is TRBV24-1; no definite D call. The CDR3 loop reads CATSDSSNTGELFF. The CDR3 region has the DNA TGTGCCACCAGTGATTCTAGTAACACCGGGGAGCTGTTTTTT.